This T cell receptor (beta chain) was identified during a study of cytomegalovirus exposure and HLA in healthy donors. Findings and caveats of the study: The study put some 150 TCR beta chains on its list as cytomegalovirus-associated. For presence/absence analyses, sequencing depth was assumed to be roughly uniform across donors. When the data were analyzed later, several of the most significant clusters appeared to be linked to common viral pathogens. Reports credit the classifier with highly specific, highly sensitive diagnosis of cytomegalovirus status.

Concerning this clone: Its cognate antigen is unknown.

PCR employed 60 Vbeta and 13 Jbeta primers. The repertoire was sequenced with immunoSEQ multiplex PCR; TCRdb's copy has only in-frame clones and lacks some. The data contain more than 130,000 clones, about three quarters of them singletons. In germline, CDR1 is SGHVS, CDR2 FQNEAQ. There are 13 residues in the CDR3. Trimming took 0 bases from V and 4 from J, leaving 7 bases between them. The TCR sequence derives from a man between 35 and 55 years old in good health and CMV-seropositive. The specimen sequenced was PBMCs. The chain carries TRBV7-8 and TRBJ2-7; D unclear. CDR3: CASSLAQTYEQYF. The CDR3 DNA reads TGTGCCAGCAGCTTAGCTCAAACATACGAGCAGTACTTC.